Listed below are T cell receptor beta chains from one sample, sequenced in a study of cytomegalovirus exposure and HLA in healthy donors. Profiled with immunoSEQ multiplex PCR; TCRdb holds only in-frame clones, not every one. Of 190,000 or so clones in the sample, about 81% were seen once. Sequenced: PBMCs. These receptors were obtained from a woman between 45 and 65 years old in good health and CMV-seropositive. Both conserved end residues are part of each CDR3. The D gene is left open where the match is weak. The size of a clone is reported for some rows only, either as once, few or many, or as a class for expanded clones.

j_call clone_size v_call d_call cdr3_aa cdr3_nt
TRBJ2-7 once TRBV27 TRBD2 CASSRPSGGVLEQYF TGTGCCAGCAGTAGGCCTAGCGGAGGCGTTCTCGAGCAGTACTTC
TRBJ1-5 - TRBV19 TRBD1 CASIDRVDSNQPQHF TGTGCCAGTATCGACAGGGTTGACAGCAATCAGCCCCAGCATTTT
TRBJ2-6 - TRBV30 - CASPTPSGANGLTF TGTGCCTCCCCGACCCCTTCTGGGGCCAACGGCCTGACTTTC
TRBJ1-5 - TRBV30 - CAWSIGRGYQPQHF TGTGCCTGGAGTATAGGCAGGGGATATCAGCCCCAGCATTTT
TRBJ2-3 - TRBV15 TRBD2 CATRAIPGLGQLDTQYF TGTGCCACCAGAGCCATTCCGGGACTAGGGCAACTGGATACGCAGTATTTT
TRBJ1-1 once TRBV28 - CASSLNARAFF TGTGCCAGCAGTTTAAATGCTCGGGCTTTCTTT
TRBJ2-6 - TRBV9 - CASSNGNSGANGLTF TGTGCCAGCAGTAATGGGAACTCTGGGGCCAACGGCCTGACTTTC
TRBJ1-5 - TRBV7-2 - CASSSTGYQPQHF TGTGCCAGCAGCTCGACAGGATACCAGCCCCAGCATTTT
TRBJ2-1 - TRBV6-1 TRBD1 CASSEGTGTGNEQFF TGTGCCAGCAGTGAAGGGACAGGGACGGGCAATGAGCAGTTCTTC
TRBJ2-1 - TRBV11-1 - CASSFSGIRDTAGVQFF TGTGCCAGCAGCTTTAGTGGGATTCGGGACACGGCGGGGGTGCAGTTCTTC
TRBJ1-2 once TRBV7-6 - CASSLGGVEGYTF TGTGCCAGCAGCCTAGGGGGGGTTGAGGGCTACACCTTC
TRBJ2-2 - TRBV11-3 - CASSLGGYTGELFF TGTGCCAGCAGCTTAGGAGGGTACACCGGGGAGCTGTTTTTT
TRBJ1-5 few TRBV6-5 - CASSSRGTNQPQHF TGTGCCAGCAGTTCCAGGGGAACCAATCAGCCCCAGCATTTT
TRBJ1-4 - TRBV7-2 - CASSLGGEKLFF TGTGCCAGCAGCTTGGGGGGGGAAAAACTGTTTTTT
TRBJ1-2 few TRBV6-1 TRBD1 CASRPGGYYGYTF TGTGCCAGCAGGCCAGGGGGCTACTATGGCTACACCTTC
TRBJ2-1 - TRBV10-3 TRBD2 CAISGGLAGVSYNEQFF TGTGCCATCAGTGGAGGACTAGCGGGAGTGTCCTACAATGAGCAGTTCTTC
TRBJ2-7 - TRBV6-5 TRBD1 CASRTGTGYEQYF TGTGCCAGCAGAACCGGGACAGGCTACGAGCAGTACTTC
TRBJ2-5 - TRBV15 - CATSRVRQAVETQYF TGTGCCACCAGCAGAGTTAGACAGGCAGTAGAGACCCAGTACTTC
TRBJ2-6 - TRBV29-1 - CSVAPPGREGANGLTF TGCAGCGTTGCGCCCCCGGGCAGGGAAGGGGCCAACGGCCTGACTTTC
TRBJ2-1 - TRBV11-2 TRBD2 CASTWGAGGSYNEQFF TGTGCCAGCACCTGGGGAGCGGGAGGGTCCTACAATGAGCAGTTCTTC
TRBJ2-7 - TRBV5-1 - CASSQGNEQYF TGCGCCAGCAGCCAGGGGAATGAGCAGTACTTC
TRBJ2-7 - TRBV2 - CASSEAGPLGQYF TGTGCCAGCAGTGAAGCTGGGCCACTAGGGCAGTACTTC
TRBJ1-6 - TRBV5-4 - CASSPGANSPLHF TGTGCCAGCAGCCCTGGGGCGAATTCACCCCTCCACTTT
TRBJ2-7 few TRBV6-5 TRBD1 CASSYSGTGWYEQYF TGTGCCAGCAGTTACTCAGGGACAGGGTGGTACGAGCAGTACTTC
TRBJ2-1 - TRBV28 TRBD2 CASSSTSGGNEQFF TGTGCCAGCAGTTCAACTAGCGGGGGCAATGAGCAGTTCTTC
TRBJ1-2 - TRBV2 - CASSESGWSTF TGTGCCAGCAGTGAAAGCGGGTGGTCTACCTTC
TRBJ1-1 once TRBV5-1 TRBD1 CASSQQGPSNTEAFF TGCGCCAGCAGCCAACAGGGGCCGTCGAACACTGAAGCTTTCTTT
TRBJ1-2 - TRBV6-1 - CASSELGQLNYGYTF TGTGCCAGCAGTGAATTAGGACAGCTAAACTATGGCTACACCTTC
TRBJ2-4 once TRBV7-2 - CASSLPPPKNSQYF TGTGCCAGCAGCCTACCCCCTCCAAAAAACAGTCAGTACTTC
TRBJ2-3 - TRBV4-1 TRBD2 CASSQWGGTSGTDTQYF TGCGCCAGCAGCCAATGGGGAGGGACTAGCGGGACGGATACGCAGTATTTT
TRBJ2-1 - TRBV5-1 TRBD1 CASSLAVQGADVEQFF TGCGCCAGCAGCTTGGCCGTTCAGGGGGCGGATGTTGAGCAGTTCTTC
TRBJ2-3 - TRBV5-1 TRBD2 CASSSLGGGTDTQYF TGCGCCAGCAGCTCACTGGGGGGGGGCACAGATACGCAGTATTTT
TRBJ2-7 once TRBV18 - CASSSTPTSGEQYF TGTGCCAGCTCATCGACTCCGACTTCGGGCGAGCAGTACTTC
TRBJ1-5 - TRBV28 TRBD1 CASSFGDRDNQPQHF TGTGCCAGCAGTTTTGGGGACAGGGATAATCAGCCCCAGCATTTT
TRBJ2-7 - TRBV9 - CASSLLTSGEQYF TGTGCCAGCAGCCTTCTCACCTCGGGCGAGCAGTACTTC
TRBJ1-5 - TRBV7-2 TRBD1 CASSRTGGSNQPQHF TGTGCCAGCAGCAGGACAGGGGGTAGCAATCAGCCCCAGCATTTT
TRBJ2-3 - TRBV5-6 TRBD2 CASSLAGAGSDTQYF TGTGCCAGCAGCTTAGCGGGAGCGGGTTCAGATACGCAGTATTTT
TRBJ2-2 - TRBV7-2 TRBD2 CASSLVSGGAGTSFF TGTGCCAGCAGCTTAGTTAGCGGGGGGGCCGGGACGTCCTTTTTT
TRBJ1-4 - TRBV30 - CAWSVGGTQRGEKLFF TGTGCCTGGAGTGTGGGCGGGACCCAGAGGGGTGAAAAACTGTTTTTT
TRBJ2-2 - TRBV28 TRBD2 CASTQFTSGRGELFF TGTGCCAGCACTCAATTCACTAGCGGGCGAGGGGAGCTGTTTTTT
TRBJ2-4 - TRBV28 - CASSFGLLRIQYF TGTGCCAGCAGTTTTGGACTCTTGCGCATTCAGTACTTC
TRBJ2-1 - TRBV29-1 - CSAEKGGAGEYNEQFF TGCAGCGCCGAAAAAGGGGGGGCGGGGGAGTACAATGAGCAGTTCTTC
TRBJ2-7 - TRBV6-1 - CASSEALTYEQYF TGTGCCAGCAGTGAAGCGTTAACCTACGAGCAGTACTTC
TRBJ1-5 - TRBV5-1 - CASSLDTGTPQHF TGCGCCAGCAGCTTGGATACAGGGACGCCCCAGCATTTT
TRBJ2-7 - TRBV4-1 TRBD2 CASSHKQGTSGGTYEQYF TGCGCCAGCAGCCACAAACAGGGGACTAGCGGGGGGACCTACGAGCAGTACTTC
TRBJ2-7 - TRBV2 - CASSERTAYEQYF TGTGCCAGCAGTGAAAGGACAGCCTACGAGCAGTACTTC
TRBJ2-4 once TRBV11-2 TRBD2 CASSLVTSGVKNSQYF TGTGCCAGCAGCTTAGTGACTAGCGGAGTTAAAAACAGTCAGTACTTC